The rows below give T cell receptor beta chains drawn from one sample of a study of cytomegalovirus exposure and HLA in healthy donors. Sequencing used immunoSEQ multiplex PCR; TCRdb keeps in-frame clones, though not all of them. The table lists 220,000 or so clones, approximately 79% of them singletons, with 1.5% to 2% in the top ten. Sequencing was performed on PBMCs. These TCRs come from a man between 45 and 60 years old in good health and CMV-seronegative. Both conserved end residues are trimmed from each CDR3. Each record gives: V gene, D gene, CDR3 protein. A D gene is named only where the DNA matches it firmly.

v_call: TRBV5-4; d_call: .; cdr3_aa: ASSLVERQPYGYT
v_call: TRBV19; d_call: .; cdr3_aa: ASSIDLASAGELF
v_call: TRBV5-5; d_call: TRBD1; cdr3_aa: ASSLGGQVANEKLF
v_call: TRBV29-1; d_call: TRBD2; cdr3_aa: SVEDPPGGRQETQY
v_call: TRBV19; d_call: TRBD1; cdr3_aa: ASSRDRANTGELF
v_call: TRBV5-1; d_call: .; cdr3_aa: ASSPTRLDPGELF
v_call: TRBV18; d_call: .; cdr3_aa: ASSPKGTGGEAF
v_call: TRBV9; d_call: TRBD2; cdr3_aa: ASSVDWGLAGPGELF
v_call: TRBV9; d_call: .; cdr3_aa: ASSEGVGNEKLF
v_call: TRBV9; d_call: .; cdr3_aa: ASSAWGDSSQQY
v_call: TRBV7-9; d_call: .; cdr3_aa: ASSGGRPYSGANVLT
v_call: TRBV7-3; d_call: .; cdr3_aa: ASSPRRPQETQY
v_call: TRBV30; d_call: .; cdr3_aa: AWTGRNNSPLH
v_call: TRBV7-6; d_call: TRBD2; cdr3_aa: ASSLGGGPYEQY
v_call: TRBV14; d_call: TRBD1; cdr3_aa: ASRDRGVHEQY
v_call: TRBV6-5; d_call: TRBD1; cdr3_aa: ASSYFDFRGPLH
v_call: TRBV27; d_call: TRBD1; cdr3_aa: ASSLFSGQAYEQY
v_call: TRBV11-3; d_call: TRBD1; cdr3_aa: ASSTPRGQGGNEQF
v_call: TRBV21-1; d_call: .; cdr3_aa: ASSTKRFFRDRACYSNQPQH
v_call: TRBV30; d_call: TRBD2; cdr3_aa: AWRSRAGGGGYNEQF
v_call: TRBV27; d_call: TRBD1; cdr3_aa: ASSSRGPGYT
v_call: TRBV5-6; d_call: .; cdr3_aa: ASSLVPGITYEQY
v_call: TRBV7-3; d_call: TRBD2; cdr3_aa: ASSGLAGGTYEQY
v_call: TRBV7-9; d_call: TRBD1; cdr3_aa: ASSPGQGEEQPQH
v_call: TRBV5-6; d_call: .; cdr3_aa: ASSPGLPIGDNEQF
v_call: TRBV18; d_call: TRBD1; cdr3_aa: ASSPQGASTDTQY
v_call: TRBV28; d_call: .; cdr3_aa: ASSLRQRIYEQY
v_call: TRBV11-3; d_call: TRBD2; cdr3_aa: ASSLVAGTTNEQF
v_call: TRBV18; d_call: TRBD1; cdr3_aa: ASSPAGTGFYEQY
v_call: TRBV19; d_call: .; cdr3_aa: ASSIGAFTDTQY
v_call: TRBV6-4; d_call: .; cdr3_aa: ASSDVFRGYGYT
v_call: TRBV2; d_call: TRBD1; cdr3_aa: ASARDRAHEQY
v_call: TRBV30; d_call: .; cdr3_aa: ACEPRTAKETQY
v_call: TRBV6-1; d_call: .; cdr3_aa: ASSESAGYFNTEAF
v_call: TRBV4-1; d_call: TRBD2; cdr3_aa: ASSPPGLAGVETQY
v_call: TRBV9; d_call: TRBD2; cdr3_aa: ASSVVLRESLNEQF
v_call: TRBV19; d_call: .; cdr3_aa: ASRRDSGNQPQH